A single sample is the source of the 11 T cell receptor beta chains below, sequenced in a study of T-cell reconstitution after alpha-beta-depleted transplantation in children. Unique molecular identifiers were incorporated during preparation of the TCRbeta library. A single record per CDR3 protein comes from TCRdb applying MiXCR to the PCR reads. The repertoire includes more than 15,000 distinct CDR3 sequences, around 5.1% of them detected once, and around 6.9% sits in the top ten. The specimen comprised PBMCs, sampled before TCRalphabeta/CD19-depleted stem cell transplant. These receptors originate from a boy between 5 and 17 years old with acute lymphoblastic leukemia, due to receive a stem cell transplant.

Judged by abundance, this clonotype is medium-sized. The V and J genes are TRBV5-1 and TRBJ2-1; D is perhaps TRBD2 (6 bases). Per the germline V gene, CDR1 is SGHRS and CDR2 is YFSETQ. This CDR3 has 14 amino acids. V shed 4 bases and J shed 1 base, with 9 bases lying between them. The CDR3 bases are TGCGCCAGCAGCCCGGGGGTATCCTACAATGAGCAGTTCTTC. It encodes CASSPGVSYNEQFF. Full variable domain (remainder filled in from reference TRBV5-1 and TRBJ2-1): KAGVTQTPRYLIKTRGQQVTLSCSPISGHRSVSWYQQTPGQGLQFLFEYFSETQRNKGNFPGRFSGRQFSNSRSEMNVSTLELGDSALYLCASSPGVSYNEQFFGPGTRLTVL.

This clonotype was counted many times. J is TRBJ1-6 and V is TRBV19, with D hard to call. V was cut by 5 bases and J by 7 bases, with 12 bases left in between. CDR1 LNHDA and CDR2 SQIVND come from the germline V gene (reference sequence). The CDR3 runs to 14 residues. CDR3 bases: TGTGCCAGTAGTGACCGGCGTCAGAATTCACCCCTCCACTTT. As protein: CASSDRRQNSPLHF. Full variable domain (remainder filled in from reference TRBV19 and TRBJ1-6): DGGITQSPKYLFRKEGQNVTLSCEQNLNHDAMYWYRQDPGQGLRLIYYSQIVNDFQKGDIAEGYSVSREKKESFPLTVTSAQKNPTAFYLCASSDRRQNSPLHFGNGTRLTVT.

This clonotype was counted many times. The chain combines TRBV5-1 with TRBJ2-1, with 11 bases lining up with TRBD2. The CDR3 loop spans 16 amino acids. V shed 1 base and J 10 bases; nucleotides not matched to a gene: 10. Germline CDR1 reads SGHRS; CDR2 reads YFSETQ. This CDR3 is CASSLIAGGLVSEQFF. CDR3 DNA: TGCGCCAGCAGCTTGATAGCGGGAGGGCTCGTCAGCGAGCAGTTCTTC.

By share of the sample, this clonotype is medium-sized. This chain links TRBV24-1 with TRBJ2-1; 8 nucleotides agree with TRBD2. Germline V gene data show CDR1 as KGHDR and CDR2 as SFDVKD. Losses at the gene ends were 5 bases for V and 8 bases for J; bases not matched to a gene: 10. The CDR3 consists of 15 residues. CDR3 protein: CATSGQAGAFDEQFF. CDR3 DNA sequence: TGTGCCACCAGTGGTCAAGCGGGAGCGTTCGATGAGCAGTTCTTC.

This clonotype was observed many times. This chain joins TRBV12-3 or TRBV12-4 and TRBJ1-2, with 8 bases that match TRBD1. After removal of 7 bases from V and 8 bases from J, the junction contained 12 bases not matched to a gene. The CDR3 sequence is 14 residues long. The chain's CDR3 is CASTPQGVARGYTF. The CDR3, as DNA: TGTGCCAGCACCCCACAGGGGGTCGCGAGAGGCTACACCTTC.

This clonotype was recorded many times. This chain links TRBV11-2 with TRBJ1-3; D is possibly TRBD1 (6 bases). This CDR3 has 16 amino acids. V was clipped by 5 bases and J by 0 bases, with 14 bases between them. Germline assignment: CDR1 SGHAT and CDR2 FQNNGV. The CDR3 sequence is CASSPGQPLSGNTIYF. The CDR3 coding sequence is TGTGCCAGCAGCCCTGGACAGCCGCTCTCTGGAAACACCATATATTTT.

This clonotype is judged medium-sized. J is TRBJ2-3 and V is TRBV5-1; 12 nucleotides agree with TRBD2. From germline, CDR1 is SGHRS and CDR2 YFSETQ. Germline trimming cut 3 bases from V and 5 bases from J; bases unmatched to any gene: 1. The CDR3 runs 14 residues. CDR3 DNA: TGCGCCAGCAGCTCGGGACTAGCGGGAGATACGCAGTATTTT. Protein sequence: CASSSGLAGDTQYF.

This clonotype is deemed medium-sized. The gene calls are TRBV5-1 and TRBJ2-3, with 10 bases matching TRBD2. Losses at the gene ends were 1 base for V and 2 bases for J; bases not matched to a gene: 1. CDR3 length equals 15 residues. Germline CDR1 reads SGHRS; CDR2 reads YFSETQ. The CDR3 DNA reads as TGCGCCAGCAGCTTGACTAGCGGGGCCACAGATACGCAGTATTTT. Its translation is CASSLTSGATDTQYF.

There are a few counts of this clonotype. V gene TRBV19 combines with J gene TRBJ2-1, with D perhaps matching TRBD2 (6 bases). This CDR3 comprises 14 residues. Germline V lookup: CDR1 LNHDA, CDR2 SQIVND (reference sequence). The V end lost 9 bases, the J end lost 5 bases, and 17 bases lay between the germline ends. CDR3 DNA: TGTGCCAGCCGACTCGCTAGCGCCCACAATGAGCAGTTCTTC. This encodes CASRLASAHNEQFF.

There are many counts of this clonotype. V gene TRBV20-1 combines with J gene TRBJ1-3, with D perhaps TRBD1 (5 bases). The CDR3 loop spans 16 amino acids. Germline values: CDR1 DFQATT, CDR2 SNEGSKA (reference sequence). V was trimmed by 2 bases and J by 0 bases, leaving 14 bases between them. The CDR3 region has the DNA TGCAGTGCTAGAACCCGGGACGGTACCTCTGGAAACACCATATATTTT. This sequence encodes CSARTRDGTSGNTIYF.

This clonotype ranks as medium-sized. V usage is TRBV12-3 or TRBV12-4 and J usage is TRBJ1-4; the D gene is possibly TRBD1 (6 bases). Trimming took off 5 bases at V and 10 bases at J, with 11 bases between the two ends. CDR3 length: 12 residues. The CDR3 DNA sequence: TGTGCCAGCAGTCACAGGGCGGGAAAACTGTTTTTT. Residues: CASSHRAGKLFF.